This entry describes one TCR beta chain. Its antigen has not been determined. No base quality information exists; no much larger clone differs at one position. This specimen belongs to a study of multiple sclerosis patients with progressive multifocal leukoencephalopathy (dated by TCRdb to about 2019). General notes on the study: Peripheral T and B cells were examined in MS patients who went on to develop PML (4 under natalizumab, 1 after alemtuzumab) as well as in treated patients who did not. The study aimed to detect JC virus-specific or public T-cell expansions arising at the time of PML onset. From before therapy, through 6 and 12 months, up to PML onset, two natalizumab-treated patients who later developed PML were tracked longitudinally.

Amplification of TRB CDR3 regions from genomic DNA was performed at survey-level depth using the immunoSEQ two-step multiplex PCR. To estimate template counts and remove amplification bias, each PCR was spiked with synthetic inline TR CDR3 controls covering all V-J pairings. Reads were processed so that amplification and sequencing bias were reduced, and quantification was performed against synthetic TR CDR3 analogs. From the authors' description of their analysis: Raw data were processed in ImmunoSEQ Analyzer, with out-of-frame sequences and CDR3s containing stop codons removed, and genes were named according to IMGT nomenclature. Normalized Shannon entropy, defined as 1 minus Pielou's evenness, served as the summary measure of repertoire diversity. Two TRB sequences were counted as identical only if the two sequences had the same V gene, J gene and CDR3. Public PML clonotypes were CDR3s shared by two or more PML-onset samples but absent earlier, in controls, and in public databases. Positional CDR3 amino acid composition was analyzed in Skylign with the observed count method. Not all clones reach the TCRdb copy of this immuneACCESS table, which keeps in-frame sequences only. Checked studies attribute under half of the gap to unresolved V genes and leave the rest unexplained. V and J calls and clone size are those listed in that table; D and trimming were worked out from the DNA. In all, the sample holds about 30,000 clones, and 75% to 90% of those were seen once. The leading ten clones occupy roughly an eighth of the sample.

This specimen's time point label, per the study, means: time of PML onset. Reading the label with the study, this specimen's treatment or condition is: on natalizumab therapy at sampling. Diagnosis of PML was based on clinical and MRI findings and confirmed by finding JC virus DNA in cerebrospinal fluid. PML in the natalizumab-treated patients developed after between roughly 15 and 56 months of natalizumab therapy. All listed patients had previously received interferon beta, and all PML patients were female. T3 blood samples were collected at the time of PML onset. Isolation of peripheral blood mononuclear cells was performed by Ficoll-Hypaque density gradient centrifugation. General findings and caveats noted by the study authors: Although TRB clones above 0.5% frequency turned up only in PML patients, the clones expanded at PML onset were already present before and during natalizumab therapy. Lower normalized Shannon entropy suggested less diverse TRB repertoires in most PML patients, whereas the natalizumab-treated controls showed values near 1. Given the small, descriptive cohort, it remained unclear whether the study findings reflect JC virus infection or general immunocompromise. Analysis was restricted to peripheral blood, although for natalizumab-associated PML, cerebrospinal fluid or brain lymphocytes might be more informative. At the time PML developed, no common TRBV or TRBJ gene usage or preferential TRBV-TRBJ pairings were detected.

The cysteine opens and the phenylalanine closes a CDR3 of 16 amino acids. Only the CDR3 region is kept as DNA, spanning 48 bases read in frame from base 1. Trimming removed 2 bases from V and 2 bases from J; the gene matches leave 5 bases unexplained. CDR1 and CDR2 were assigned from the germline V gene as MRHNA and SNTAGT. The source of this sequence is a woman aged 25 to 45 with progressive multifocal leukoencephalopathy. Sequencing was performed on PBMCs, taken from a patient treated with natalizumab. This chain joins TRBV6-4 to TRBJ2-3; 9 central nucleotides agree with TRBD2. The CDR3 has the sequence CASSDLSGGDTDTQYF. Here is the DNA: TGTGCCAGCAGTGACCTTAGCGGGGGCGACACAGATACGCAGTATTTT.